This T cell receptor beta chain came from a study of siplizumab effects on memory and regulatory T cells. General study results and limits: Siplizumab produced a significant drop in alloreactive sequences attributable to unstimulated CD4+ memory cells.

Germline CDR1 is SGHNT and CDR2 is YENEEA. The CDR3 loop spans 14 amino acids. V lost 3 bases and J lost 4; bases outside the gene matches: 0. Sequencing used immunoSEQ multiplex PCR; TCRdb keeps in-frame clones, though not all of them. The sample includes about 110,000 clones, about 90% of them seen just once. As for this clone: As yet, its antigen is unknown.

The chain combines TRBV11-3 with TRBJ2-2; TRBD1 matches 9 bases. Material for sequencing was Tregs sorted from blood. This clonotype was sampled from a human donor in good health. The CDR3 region has the DNA TGTGCCAGCAGCTTGGGACAGGGCACCGGGGAGCTGTTTTTT. Its translation is CASSLGQGTGELFF.